This note documents a single T cell receptor (beta chain) sequence. No antigen is known for it. Base-call qualities are not available, and no considerably larger clone is one nucleotide away. These data come from a study of cytomegalovirus exposure and HLA in healthy donors (dated by TCRdb to the late 2010s). As for the study more broadly: In an earlier analysis of approximately 500 of the donors, 276 Gb of sequence data and 100 million or so unique TCR beta sequences from 150 million to 200 million T cells were reported. Rather than using new phenotypic data, the later analysis identified candidate immune exposures from TCR beta sequences and from how often those sequences occurred across donors. In an earlier analysis of 587 of the donors, high-throughput TCR beta sequencing was used to judge whether each TCR beta V gene segment behaved as functional or pseudogenic. Of the 350 to 400 genotyped donors, 65% to 90% fell in the genetic ancestry cluster associated with self-reported Caucasian donors. The study aimed to test whether cataloging public T cell receptors could reveal signatures of past pathogen exposure. A separate validation cohort of roughly 120 different subjects was used in addition to the roughly 700-subject first cohort. The study profiled the T cell repertoires of under 850 subjects by immunosequencing and related them to cytomegalovirus serostatus. To predict cytomegalovirus infection status, the study combined high-throughput TCR immunosequencing, statistical association of individual TCRs with disease status, and machine learning. Every discovery cohort repertoire had been produced on one sequencing platform. Alongside the repertoire data, information on donor age, sex, ethnicity and CMV serostatus was compiled. The number of typed donors differed by locus: about 629-630 for A, B, C, DRB1 and DQB1; roughly 510 for DQA1; around 580 for DPA1; and some 450 for DPB1. Class I and class II HLA loci were covered by the typing at four-digit resolution. A later analysis re-analyzed previously published TCR beta repertoires from roughly 600 donors and added high-resolution HLA genotyping to study TCR occurrence patterns. A later genetic analysis took genome-wide SNP genotypes for about three fifths of the 666 donors and used that subset as a discovery cohort. A few DR-DQ haplotypes were treated as single units for association and clustering because of strong linkage in the cohort. Approximately 310 gigabases of sequencing data and roughly 90 million unique TCR sequences were included in an early release covering about 620 HLA-typed donors. Across around 400 genotyped donors of the cohort, an average of approximately 200,000 unique TCR beta nucleotide sequences per donor were sequenced, and 15% to 20% of those sequences were non-productive.

The cohort comprised fewer than 750 healthy bone marrow donors. At the time of sampling, every cohort member was nominally healthy, though immune exposures that went unrecorded were likely present. The donor tested CMV seronegative and was one of the 352 seronegative cohort members. A peripheral blood sample was provided by each donor, and peripheral blood mononuclear cells were used for TCR beta sequencing. Genomic DNA was extracted from the blood cell samples with the Qiagen DNeasy Blood Extraction Kit. Overall study results and their limits: A cluster of highly shared sequence variants was judged likely to represent a technical artifact of the sequencing pipeline. Correlated functional status among segregating V segments might be attributable to linkage disequilibrium, but an unknown experimental factor could not be ruled out. A further reported finding was that TCR beta sequences accurately predicted the HLA-A and HLA-B alleles for most subjects in the first cohort. In a later analysis, HLA-associated TCR beta chains showed more clonal expansion and lower generation probabilities than non-associated chains that were equally common. In a later genetic analysis, a missense DCLRE1C variant was associated with V-gene and J-gene trimming of TCR beta chains, and the association was replicated in an independent cohort. Three of the identified cytomegalovirus-associated TCR beta chains were confirmed in vitro to be specific for cytomegalovirus antigens. An earlier analysis of approximately 530 of the donors showed that most TCR beta V segments appeared in productive rearrangements either about 87% or about 30% of the time, which broadly matched IMGT annotations. Because HLA typing was unavailable for some donors at each locus, only the typed subset was used in association tests. According to a later analysis, TCR association rates differed among HLA loci, with DRB1 alleles showing the most associated TCRs and HLA-C alleles showing the fewest. The authors suggested that the approach could potentially be generalized to other disease states and immunological phenotypes. Only TCR beta chains were sequenced in this cohort, and the absence of alpha or paired-chain data limited detectable features. In a later analysis, most CMV-associated TCR beta chains were found to appear HLA-restricted, with HLA associations seemingly driven largely by CMV exposure. In the study, 150 to 200 TCR beta chains were listed as associated with cytomegalovirus. CMV serostatus was the only immune exposure information available for the cohort. According to a later analysis, parvovirus B19, influenza, CMV and Epstein-Barr virus appeared linked to several top co-occurrence clusters. Sequencing depth was assumed to be roughly uniform across donors in the presence/absence analyses, though that assumption may not hold. According to a later genetic analysis, donors in an Asian-associated ancestry cluster had fewer N-insertions in productive TCRs than the approximately 650-donor mean. Because counts were too low, more than 15 rarely observed V segments, including chromosome 9 orphons, were excluded from the earlier analysis of fewer than 650 of the donors. Cytomegalovirus status was reported to be diagnosed by the classifier with high specificity and sensitivity in both the original and validation cohorts. When HLA alleles, especially DR and DQ, strongly co-occurred, attributing TCR associations to individual alleles was difficult. At a false discovery rate of 0.05, a later analysis linked 16,951 TCR beta sequences to specific HLA alleles. Across donors, most TCR sequences were observed very rarely, whereas some public TCRs were present in many individuals.

The receptor library was made with the immunoSEQ multiplex PCR assay. For the multiplex PCR, a mixture combining 60 forward primers for TCR Vbeta segments and 13 reverse primers for TCR Jbeta segments was used. A multiplex PCR assay on genomic DNA amplified the CDR3 region of rearranged TCR beta genes. The Illumina HiSeq System was used to sequence the amplified TCR beta libraries as 87-base-pair reads. Concerning the study's data processing: In a later analysis, around 80 million unique TCR beta chains were counted across the approximately 670 repertoires, and around 11 million of these chains were shared by at least two donors. Raw reads were error-corrected and collapsed into unique sequences with a nearest-neighbor algorithm that merged closely related sequences to remove PCR and sequencing errors. V, D and J gene segments were assigned by aligning CDR3 sequences to IMGT reference sequences. For a sequence to be retained, at least a six-nucleotide match to both a V gene segment and a J gene segment was required. A rearrangement counted as productive if the CDR3 had no stop codons and remained in frame with V and J, and every other rearrangement counted as non-productive. CDR3 was defined according to IMGT convention as the region running from the second conserved V-encoded cysteine to the conserved J-encoded phenylalanine. The earlier analysis of 500 to 600 of the donors excluded sequences that lacked an unambiguous match to a single V gene segment. In an earlier analysis of some 590 of the donors, a V segment was called functional when productive rearrangements were above 56.7%, and segregating when the standard deviation between donors exceeded 5%. A statistical classification framework was developed to diagnose cytomegalovirus status using the catalog of TCR beta chain sequences. In a later analysis, TCR nucleotide sequences were compared against IMGT/GENE-DB human TR gene sequences so that V and J genes could be assigned. Using the TCRdist pipeline, a later analysis assigned CDR3 sequences along with most-parsimonious VDJ recombination scenarios. In a later analysis, every TCR beta chain was defined by the combination of its CDR3 amino acid sequence and its V-gene family, and reads without a unique V-gene family were dropped. To address suspected cross-contamination and a sequencing artifact, a later analysis removed 592 highly shared, low-generation-probability nucleotide sequences. In a later analysis, a clonal expansion index was calculated for each public chain from normalized within-repertoire ranks of inferred template counts. A later analysis computed generation probabilities with a VDJ recombination model fitted to out-of-frame rearrangements, and checked the results against IGoR. In a later analysis, TCR-TCR, TCR-HLA and TCR-CMV co-occurrence was scored with hypergeometric tests, and a repertoire-size bias correction was applied to TCR pairs. To estimate false discovery rates, a later analysis permuted the HLA or CMV assignments 20 times. A later analysis grouped co-occurring TCRs with DBSCAN, adding TCRdist sequence similarity when clustering within HLA-allele-positive subsets. For co-occurrence clustering, repertoires with fewer than 30,000 or more than 120,000 public chains were excluded, along with roughly five repertoires with anomalous nucleotide sharing. TCRdb's version of the immuneACCESS table is confined to in-frame rearrangements and falls short of the full clone set. An unresolved V gene accounts for under half of the shortfall where checked; the remainder is of unknown origin. From that table come the V and J calls and clone size; the DNA was used to work out D and trimming. The sample profile shows 87,000 or so clones; roughly 8.2% of them were found once. Of the sample, 2% to 2.5% is held by the ten largest clones.

The sequenced material came from PBMCs. The sequence was obtained from a man aged 50 or older in good health and CMV-seronegative.

The CDR3 protein sequence reads: CASSGGETNEKLFF. The DNA sequence is TGCGCCAGCAGCGGGGGGGAGACTAATGAAAAACTGTTTTTT. The rearranged chain carries TRBV5-1 and TRBJ1-4; the D gene is perhaps TRBD1, on 5 matching bases. The CDR3 has 14 amino acids, counting the end cysteine and phenylalanine. The kept DNA is CDR3 alone, 42 bases in frame from the first base. V loses 4 bases of germline sequence and J loses 2 bases, and the interval between the two ends is 9 bases. The germline V gene specifies SGHRS as CDR1 and YFSETQ as CDR2. Where the CDR3 stops, the reference TRBV5-1 and TRBJ1-4 genes take over; the full variable domain is KAGVTQTPRYLIKTRGQQVTLSCSPISGHRSVSWYQQTPGQGLQFLFEYFSETQRNKGNFPGRFSGRQFSNSRSEMNVSTLELGDSALYLCASSGGETNEKLFFGSGTQLSVL.